One sample yielded the 15 T cell receptor beta chains listed below, sequenced in a study of cytotoxic CD8 clonotypes in ibrutinib-treated CLL. The data were produced by immunoSEQ multiplex PCR, yet TCRdb's version contains in-frame clones alone and is incomplete. The table shows roughly 250,000 clones, with under 75% occurring only once. This material consisted of PBMCs, taken after 24 months of ibrutinib treatment. The source of these receptors is a human donor with chronic lymphocytic leukemia.

This chain connects TRBV6-5 to TRBJ2-1, with TRBD1 as a possible D gene (5 bases). Germline V gene data show CDR1 as MNHEY and CDR2 as SVGAGI. This CDR3 contains 14 residues. Trimming cost V 6 bases and J 8 bases, with 17 bases left between them. In DNA form, the CDR3 reads TGTGCCAGCAGCGACCAGGGTTGGGCTTATGAGCAGTTCTTC. Protein product: CASSDQGWAYEQFF.

This clone was seen more than once but under ten times. The rearrangement joins TRBV4-1 to TRBJ1-2, with D possibly matching TRBD1 (5 bases). The CDR3 sequence is 16 residues long. The V gene's germline CDR1 is MGHRA and CDR2 YSYEKL. Trimming shortened V by 4 bases and J by 5 bases, and 20 bases separated the two germline ends. Here the CDR3 DNA reads TGCGCCAGCAGCCCCGTCGGGGGGGAGGATGGGTATGGCTACACCTTC. Translating it yields CASSPVGGEDGYGYTF.

The gene calls are TRBV20-1 and TRBJ1-2, with TRBD1 matching 7 bases. V shed 5 bases, J shed 8 bases, and the junction held 5 bases outside the gene matches. Looked up from germline, CDR1 is DFQATT and CDR2 is SNEGSKA (reference sequence). CDR3 length: 11 amino acids. The CDR3 reads CSAYDRDGYTF. The CDR3 DNA reads as TGCAGTGCTTACGACAGGGACGGCTACACCTTC.

The J gene is TRBJ2-1, the V gene TRBV2; TRBD2 aligns across 8 bases. This CDR3 has 15 amino acids. Germline loops: CDR1 SNHLY, CDR2 FYNNEI. The ends lost 7 bases at V and 4 bases at J; junction bases unmatched: 9. DNA of the CDR3: TGTGCCAGCATCGGAAGCGGGAGCTTTTACAATGAGCAGTTCTTC. Its translation is CASIGSGSFYNEQFF.

For this clone: At the DNA level, this CDR3 is encoded by other sequences in the same sample as well. The chain combines TRBV9 with TRBJ2-7; D might be TRBD2 (6 bases). Trimming removed 2 bases at V and 0 bases at J, with 9 bases between. Germline lookup yields CDR1 SGDLS and CDR2 YYNGEE. The CDR3 spans 14 residues. The DNA for the CDR3 is TGTGCCAGCAGCGTCGGGGGAAGCTCCTACGAGCAGTACTTC. Its translation: CASSVGGSSYEQYF. Full variable domain (remainder filled in from reference TRBV9 and TRBJ2-7): DSGVTQTPKHLITATGQRVTLRCSPRSGDLSVYWYQQSLDQGLQFLIQYYNGEERAKGNILERFSAQQFPDLHSELNLSSLELGDSALYFCASSVGGSSYEQYFGPGTRLTVT.

This chain uses TRBV5-8 with TRBJ2-1; D ambiguous. The CDR3 covers 15 residues. Germline CDR1 and CDR2: SGHTS and YDEGEE. Trimming cost V 4 bases and J 0 bases, with 11 bases left between them. This chain's CDR3 is CASSPVVSSYNEQFF. The CDR3 bases are TGTGCCAGCAGCCCCGTCGTGAGCTCCTACAATGAGCAGTTCTTC.

Only one count was recorded for this clone. V and J are TRBV6-5 and TRBJ2-5, with 9 bases fitting TRBD2. From germline, CDR1 is MNHEY and CDR2 SVGAGI. V lost 5 bases, J lost 4 bases, and 5 bases stayed unmatched. The CDR3 runs 14 residues. The CDR3 coding sequence is TGTGCCAGCAGTCATAGCGGGAGCCCAGAGACCCAGTACTTC. Translating it yields CASSHSGSPETQYF.

This clone was observed once. The chain recombines TRBV15 with TRBJ2-6; TRBD1 aligns across 8 bases. Trimming took 0 bases from V and 0 from J; bases not matched to a gene: 7. This CDR3 is 19 amino acids long. CDR1 and CDR2 from the germline V gene are LNHNV and YYDKDF (reference sequence). CDR3 protein: CATSRDEGQVFSGANVLTF. Here the CDR3 DNA reads TGTGCCACCAGCAGAGATGAGGGACAGGTTTTCTCTGGGGCCAACGTCCTGACTTTC.

V is TRBV19 and J is TRBJ2-6; possible D gene TRBD2, 6 bases. This CDR3 is built from 15 residues. Trimming removed 6 bases from V and 3 bases from J, with 12 bases in between. Germline V gene data show CDR1 as LNHDA and CDR2 as SQIVND (reference sequence). Written as DNA, the CDR3 is TGTGCCAGTAGGACCGGGACTGATGGGGCCAACGTCCTGACTTTC. Translated: CASRTGTDGANVLTF. Complete variable domain (other parts from reference TRBV19 and TRBJ2-6): DGGITQSPKYLFRKEGQNVTLSCEQNLNHDAMYWYRQDPGQGLRLIYYSQIVNDFQKGDIAEGYSVSREKKESFPLTVTSAQKNPTAFYLCASRTGTDGANVLTFGAGSRLTVL.

Only a few counts were recorded for this clone. The rearrangement joins TRBV7-2 to TRBJ2-5, with 8 nucleotides matching TRBD2. V dropped 7 bases and J dropped 2; count of bases not matched to a gene: 6. This CDR3 has 14 residues. Germline V gene sequence: CDR1 SGHTA, CDR2 FQGNSA. The CDR3: CASTGGAAQETQYF. CDR3 DNA: TGTGCCAGCACGGGGGGGGCAGCACAAGAGACCCAGTACTTC.

This chain uses TRBV9 with TRBJ2-1; D gene uncertain. The CDR3 spans 15 residues. CDR1 is SGDLS, CDR2 YYNGEE, per germline. V lost 4 bases and J 4 bases, leaving 15 bases between the germline ends. Here the CDR3 reads CASSPPNEVYNEQFF. The CDR3 region has the DNA TGTGCCAGCAGCCCCCCTAACGAAGTTTACAATGAGCAGTTCTTC. The variable domain in full, with the rest retrieved from reference TRBV9 and TRBJ2-1, is DSGVTQTPKHLITATGQRVTLRCSPRSGDLSVYWYQQSLDQGLQFLIQYYNGEERAKGNILERFSAQQFPDLHSELNLSSLELGDSALYFCASSPPNEVYNEQFFGPGTRLTVL.

V usage is TRBV6-4 and J usage is TRBJ2-3, with a possible D match to TRBD2 (6 bases). Trimming shortened V by 5 bases and J by 1 base, and 19 bases separated the two germline ends. This CDR3 is 17 amino acids long. Germline CDR1 reads MRHNA; CDR2 reads SNTAGT. CDR3 nucleotides: TGTGCCAGCAGTCCCTCTGGGGGAGGAGTGGGCACAGATACGCAGTATTTT. It encodes CASSPSGGGVGTDTQYF.

CDR3 region: CASSVEGPGANVLTF. In nucleotides, the CDR3 is TGTGCCAGCAGCGTAGAGGGACCCGGGGCCAACGTCCTGACTTTC. The chain joins TRBV9 to TRBJ2-6, with D perhaps being TRBD1 or TRBD2 (5 bases each). Trimming shortened V by 0 bases and J by 4 bases, and 8 bases separated the two germline ends. The germline V gene encodes CDR1 SGDLS and CDR2 YYNGEE. The CDR3 runs to 15 residues.

J is TRBJ1-2 and V is TRBV19; a possible D gene is TRBD1 (6 bases). The ends were cut back, 2 bases at V and 5 bases at J, with 12 bases in the middle. The CDR3 totals 14 residues. CDR1 is LNHDA and CDR2 is SQIVND in the germline V gene (reference sequence). CDR3 bases: TGTGCCAGTAGTATAAGGCGGGACACTTATGGCTACACCTTC. The encoded protein is CASSIRRDTYGYTF.

This clone was seen a few times. This chain uses TRBV9 with TRBJ2-1; D remains ambiguous. CDR1 and CDR2 (germline): SGDLS, YYNGEE. The CDR3 has 12 amino acids. Between the trimmed V and J ends, which lost 1 base and 9 bases, there was a span of 8 bases. CDR3 in DNA: TGTGCCAGCAGCGTATCTTCCGGTGAGCAGTTCTTC. Translation: CASSVSSGEQFF.